The clone carrying this TCR beta chain has a handful of counts. Its antigen is not known. One end of the junction fails to match germline, which may point to a read error. The sample originates from a study of T cell repertoires in cytomegalovirus infection. Study-level information: Selection of CMV epitopes for the study included recently identified HLA-C-restricted and well-studied HLA-B-restricted ones. Public TCR beta signature analysis indicated the presence of both CMV infection and matching HLA type.

TCRdb re-called the reads with MiXCR, one entry per CDR3 protein. The repertoire holds a few hundred thousand distinct CDR3 sequences, with approximately 40% as singletons. The CDR3 is made up of 10 amino acids. The germline CDR1 and CDR2 sequences are SNHLY and FYNNEI. This receptor was identified in a human donor in good health (CMV status not recorded). Some clones in this sample may be carry-over from other donors' samples. This sequence joins TRBV2 and TRBJ1-2, with 7 bases matching TRBD1. The specimen was cultured PBMCs, collected from culture after CMV antigen stimulation. This CDR3 is CASRGQYPCF. In DNA, the CDR3 is TGTGCCAGCAGGGGACAGTATCCTTGCTTC.